What follows is one T cell receptor beta chain and its context. Its antigen is not known. The record originates from a study of cytomegalovirus exposure and HLA in healthy donors. With 60 Vbeta and 13 Jbeta primers, the PCR was carried out. In the study's own analysis: Later work found around 80 million unique TCR beta chains, with some 11 million shared. The data were produced by immunoSEQ multiplex PCR, yet TCRdb's version contains in-frame clones alone and is incomplete. V and J calls and clone size are given by that table; D and trimming were obtained from the DNA. Here the sample spans roughly 120,000 clones, around 73% being singletons. At sampling all donors were nominally healthy, likely with unrecorded immune exposures. Study-level results: A later analysis linked a missense DCLRE1C variant to TCR beta V- and J-gene trimming.

The receptor comes from a woman between 40 and 50 years old in good health and CMV-seropositive. Sequenced: PBMCs.

The CDR3 spells CASSLDGGTSSYNEQFF. The DNA for the CDR3 is TGTGCCAGCAGCTTGGACGGGGGGACGAGCTCCTACAATGAGCAGTTCTTC. The genes are TRBV5-4 and TRBJ2-1; 7 nucleotides agree with TRBD2. The V gene end was trimmed by 0 bases and the J gene end by 0 bases; junction bases not matched to a gene: 6. The V gene's germline CDR1 is SGHNT and CDR2 YYREEE (reference sequence). CDR3 length: 17 amino acids.